One and the same sample provided the 14 T cell receptor beta chains below, sequenced in a study of blood T cell repertoires in COVID-19. The protocol was immunoSEQ multiplex PCR, while the TCRdb copy is restricted to in-frame clones and leaves out a portion. The table has over 30,000 clones, about nine tenths seen once. Sequencing was carried out using peripheral blood. All receptors come from a human donor in a cohort sampled during active COVID-19.

This clone was observed a handful of times. The chain employs TRBV7-9 and TRBJ1-1; possible D gene TRBD1, 6 bases. Germline lookup yields CDR1 SEHNR and CDR2 FQNEAQ (reference sequence). The CDR3 extends over 15 amino acids. With 5 bases removed from V and 4 bases from J, the gap between germline ends came to 17 bases. CDR3 in amino acids: CASSPSDRTSTEAFF. The CDR3 coding sequence is TGTGCCAGCAGCCCATCAGACAGGACCTCCACTGAAGCTTTCTTT.

V gene TRBV18 combines with J gene TRBJ1-4, with D unresolved. Trimming took 3 bases from V and 3 from J, leaving 8 bases between them. This CDR3 is built from 14 residues. Germline-derived CDR1 and CDR2 are KGHSH and LQKENI. CDR3 amino acids: CASSPEASNEKLFF. DNA for the CDR3: TGTGCCAGCTCACCGGAGGCATCTAATGAAAAACTGTTTTTT.

There are a few counts of this clone. This sequence joins TRBV5-1 and TRBJ1-5; maybe TRBD1 (6 bases). Germline V gene sequence: CDR1 SGHRS, CDR2 YFSETQ. The CDR3 consists of 14 residues. Trimming removed 4 bases from V and 11 bases from J, with 19 bases in between. CDR3 protein: CASSAHHSGEAQHF. The CDR3 nucleotides are TGCGCCAGCAGCGCACACCATTCAGGGGAAGCCCAGCATTTT.

This sequence joins TRBV7-9 and TRBJ1-1; tentative D call: TRBD1 (5 bases). V was clipped by 5 bases and J by 5 bases, with 18 bases between them. The CDR3 is 15 amino acids. Germline V lookup: CDR1 SEHNR, CDR2 FQNEAQ (reference sequence). CDR3 sequence: CASSPQGRSRTEAFF. CDR3 bases: TGTGCCAGCAGCCCCCAGGGTCGATCCCGGACTGAAGCTTTCTTT.

In DNA form, the CDR3 reads TGTGCCAGCAGTTTACAACAGGGAGGGTCACCCCTCCACTTT. Its protein is CASSLQQGGSPLHF. This chain links TRBV28 with TRBJ1-6; maybe TRBD1 (6 bases). The CDR3 runs 14 residues. CDR1 MDHEN and CDR2 SYDVKM come from the germline V gene. V was trimmed by 2 bases and J by 10 bases, leaving 12 bases between them. Using reference TRBV28 and TRBJ1-6 for the parts outside the CDR3, the full variable domain is DVKVTQSSRYLVKRTGEKVFLECVQDMDHENMFWYRQDPGLGLRLIYFSYDVKMKEKGDIPEGYSVSREKKERFSLILESASTNQTSMYLCASSLQQGGSPLHFGNGTRLTVT.

The chain has TRBV7-9 and TRBJ2-5, with D unclear. The CDR3 is 13 residues long. Germline V lookup: CDR1 SEHNR, CDR2 FQNEAQ (reference sequence). The V gene lost 2 bases and the J gene lost 5 bases, with 9 bases spanning the gap. The CDR3 DNA is TGTGCCAGCAGCTTAATGGCTGTCGAGACCCAGTACTTC. Translating gives CASSLMAVETQYF.

V is TRBV20-1 and J is TRBJ2-5; tentative D call: TRBD1 (5 bases). Germline V gene sequence: CDR1 DFQATT, CDR2 SNEGSKA (reference sequence). The CDR3 has 12 amino acids. V was cut by 3 bases and J by 2 bases, with 7 bases left in between. The CDR3 sequence: CSASRGQETQYF. The CDR3 coding sequence is TGCAGTGCTAGTAGGGGTCAAGAGACCCAGTACTTC.

The V gene is TRBV6-5, the J gene TRBJ2-2; the match to TRBD1 covers 9 bases. This CDR3 comprises 14 residues. Trimming took 10 bases from V and 5 from J; bases not matched to a gene: 8. CDR1 and CDR2 from the germline V gene are MNHEY and SVGAGI. Here the CDR3 DNA reads TGTGCCAACCAAGACAGGGGGGGTACCGGGGAGCTGTTTTTT. Translation gives CANQDRGGTGELFF.

The genes are TRBV6-5 and TRBJ1-2; 8 bases align to TRBD1. The CDR3 runs 15 residues. Germline values: CDR1 MNHEY, CDR2 SVGAGI. J lost 4 bases, V lost 2 bases, and 6 bases had no gene match. The CDR3, as DNA: TGTGCCAGCAGTTACCTGGACGACAGGGGCTATGGCTACACCTTC. Translation gives CASSYLDDRGYGYTF.

The chain carries TRBV7-9 and TRBJ1-2, with TRBD1 as a possible D gene (6 bases). CDR1 and CDR2 from the germline V gene are SEHNR and FQNEAQ (reference sequence). V was pared by 5 bases and J by 7 bases, with 17 bases between. This CDR3 comprises 14 residues. CDR3 in amino acids: CASSPQGPWSGYTF. The CDR3, as DNA: TGTGCCAGCAGCCCACAGGGTCCGTGGAGTGGCTACACCTTC.

The genes are TRBV10-3 and TRBJ1-2; no definite D call. CDR3 length: 12 residues. CDR1 is ENHRY and CDR2 is SYGVKD in the germline V gene. Trimming stripped 10 bases from V and 5 bases from J, with 14 bases between. The CDR3 DNA reads TGTGCCACCGATTTCGCGGGTTATGGCTACACCTTC. It specifies CATDFAGYGYTF.

The chain combines TRBV19 with TRBJ1-6; D is possibly TRBD1 (5 bases). This CDR3 contains 14 residues. Looked up from germline, CDR1 is LNHDA and CDR2 is SQIVND (reference sequence). Deletions cut 0 bases from V and 7 bases from J, with 7 bases between. CDR3 in amino acids: CASSIDNRNSPLHF. CDR3 DNA: TGTGCCAGTAGTATAGATAACAGGAATTCACCCCTCCACTTT.

The chain carries TRBV29-1 and TRBJ2-3; TRBD1 agrees at 7 bases. V lost 5 bases, J lost 2 bases, and 10 bases stayed unmatched. This CDR3 is 15 amino acids long. Per germline, CDR1 SQVTM and CDR2 ANQGSEA. The CDR3 nucleotides read TGCAGCGTTTCCCCGACAGGGACGGTCACAGATACGCAGTATTTT. Residues: CSVSPTGTVTDTQYF.

This sequence joins TRBV9 and TRBJ1-4; TRBD1 aligns across 7 bases. V was clipped by 3 bases and J by 3 bases; unmatched bases: 5. Germline CDR1 is SGDLS and CDR2 is YYNGEE. The CDR3 runs to 15 residues. Here the CDR3 DNA reads TGTGCCAGCAGCGATGCCGGGACAGCTAATGAAAAACTGTTTTTT. Protein product: CASSDAGTANEKLFF.